The 27 T cell receptor beta chains below were found in one sample sequenced in a study of T cell responses to AZD1222 COVID-19 vaccine. Clones were sequenced by immunoSEQ multiplex PCR, and TCRdb holds only the in-frame ones, with some missing. The sample includes around 90,000 clones, about 90% seen only once; the top ten take around 5.5%. Specimen: peripheral blood, collected on day 0 of MenACWY control vaccination. The receptor set was obtained from an adult in good health.

The V call is TRBV6-9, the J call TRBJ2-3; maybe TRBD1 (6 bases). Germline loops: CDR1 MNHGY, CDR2 SVAAGI. V lost 7 bases and J 1 base, leaving 18 bases between the germline ends. The CDR3 loop spans 16 amino acids. CDR3 sequence (DNA): TGTGCCAGCATCGGGCGTTCAGGGGCGCGCACAGATACGCAGTATTTT. This encodes CASIGRSGARTDTQYF.

This chain links TRBV28 with TRBJ1-5; 7 nucleotides line up with TRBD1. Per the germline V gene, CDR1 is MDHEN and CDR2 is SYDVKM. The length of the CDR3 is 15 residues. With 6 bases clipped from V and 6 bases from J, the junction kept 11 bases outside the gene matches. The CDR3: CASRLSGTVSQPQHF. CDR3 sequence (DNA): TGTGCCAGCAGACTATCGGGGACAGTAAGTCAGCCCCAGCATTTT. Combining the CDR3 with reference TRBV28 and TRBJ1-5 gives the whole variable domain DVKVTQSSRYLVKRTGEKVFLECVQDMDHENMFWYRQDPGLGLRLIYFSYDVKMKEKGDIPEGYSVSREKKERFSLILESASTNQTSMYLCASRLSGTVSQPQHFGDGTRLSIL.

The chain couples TRBV10-1 to TRBJ2-1; the match to TRBD2 covers 7 bases. The CDR3 runs to 15 residues. The V gene's germline CDR1 is WNHNN and CDR2 SYGVQD (reference sequence). J gave up 2 bases and V 4 bases, and 5 bases lay outside the gene matches. The chain's CDR3 is CASSVTGGTYNEQFF. CDR3 in DNA: TGCGCCAGCAGTGTTACGGGGGGTACCTACAATGAGCAGTTCTTC.

The chain combines TRBV29-1 with TRBJ2-3; D might be TRBD2 (5 bases). V lost 4 bases and J 0 bases, leaving 14 bases between the germline ends. Per germline, CDR1 SQVTM and CDR2 ANQGSEA. This CDR3 has 15 amino acids. The CDR3 spells CSVVPGMVSTDTQYF. CDR3 nucleotides: TGCAGCGTTGTCCCGGGGATGGTTAGCACAGATACGCAGTATTTT.

V gene TRBV20-1 combines with J gene TRBJ1-2; no clear D gene. Germline V CDR1 and CDR2: DFQATT, SNEGSKA (reference sequence). Between the trimmed V and J ends, which lost 3 bases and 8 bases, there was a span of 16 bases. This CDR3 region has 13 residues. The CDR3 reads CSASNAGEGGYTF. The CDR3 DNA sequence: TGCAGTGCTAGTAATGCTGGGGAAGGAGGCTACACCTTC.

The chain couples TRBV11-2 to TRBJ1-6; 7 bases fit TRBD1. Germline CDR1 SGHAT, CDR2 FQNNGV. J gave up 5 bases and V 5 bases, and 3 bases lay outside the gene matches. CDR3 length: 14 residues. CDR3 nucleotide sequence: TGTGCCAGCAGCCCCGGGACAGATAATTCACCCCTCCACTTT. Protein sequence: CASSPGTDNSPLHF.

The chain uses TRBV9 and TRBJ2-1, with 7 bases identical to TRBD2. The CDR3 runs 17 residues. CDR1 and CDR2 (germline): SGDLS, YYNGEE. Trimming removed 4 bases from V and 3 bases from J; junction bases left unmatched: 13. CDR3 loop: CASSYGEGSGGYNEQFF. CDR3 sequence (DNA): TGTGCCAGCAGCTATGGGGAGGGCTCGGGAGGCTACAATGAGCAGTTCTTC.

This clone was observed a single time. The genes are TRBV5-8 and TRBJ1-1, with TRBD1 matching over 7 bases. CDR1 and CDR2 (germline): SGHTS, YDEGEE. V gave up 4 bases and J gave up 1 base; unmatched junction bases: 7. The CDR3 sequence is 15 residues long. CDR3 in DNA: TGTGCCAGCAGCCGGGAAGGGGGCTGGAACACTGAAGCTTTCTTT. It encodes CASSREGGWNTEAFF.

This chain links TRBV7-2 with TRBJ2-3; D gene ambiguous. The V end was cut by 3 bases, the J end by 6 bases, with 10 bases between. In germline, CDR1 is SGHTA, CDR2 FQGNSA. There are 13 residues in the CDR3. The CDR3 loop reads CASSFQRRDTQYF. The CDR3 DNA reads as TGTGCCAGCAGCTTCCAACGAAGGGATACGCAGTATTTT.

On this clone itself: Germline is not matched at one junction end, which may reflect a read error. The rearrangement links TRBV18 to TRBJ1-5; D uncertain. Germline values: CDR1 KGHSH, CDR2 LQKENI. The CDR3 consists of 14 residues. DNA of the CDR3: TGTGCCAGCTCACCTGACACTAGCACTCAGCCCCAGCATTTT. Translation gives CASSPDTSTQPQHF.

The J gene is TRBJ1-5, the V gene TRBV11-2; D might be TRBD1 (5 bases). There are 13 residues in the CDR3. Trimming cost V 5 bases and J 3 bases, with 8 bases left between them. Germline-derived CDR1 and CDR2 are SGHAT and FQNNGV. The CDR3 here is CASSRGLNQPQHF. For the CDR3, the DNA is TGTGCCAGCAGCCGGGGCCTCAATCAGCCCCAGCATTTT.

The chain couples TRBV14 to TRBJ2-1, with TRBD2 matching 11 bases. Germline V CDR1 and CDR2: SGHDN, FVKESK. The CDR3 extends over 16 amino acids. With V trimmed by 0 bases and J by 7 bases, 5 bases remained unmatched. CDR3 in DNA: TGTGCCAGCAGCCAAGATACGGCTAGCGGGAGGAATGAGCAGTTCTTC. Its translation: CASSQDTASGRNEQFF.

The chain carries TRBV5-1 and TRBJ2-1; D possibly corresponds to TRBD2 (5 bases). The CDR3 is 13 residues long. V lost 0 bases to trimming and J lost 9 bases, with 10 bases between them. In germline, CDR1 is SGHRS, CDR2 YFSETQ. CDR3 bases: TGCGCCAGCAGCTTGGATAGCGCCGGTGAGCAGTTCTTC. Protein product: CASSLDSAGEQFF. Based on the CDR3 plus reference TRBV5-1 and TRBJ2-1, the full variable domain is KAGVTQTPRYLIKTRGQQVTLSCSPISGHRSVSWYQQTPGQGLQFLFEYFSETQRNKGNFPGRFSGRQFSNSRSEMNVSTLELGDSALYLCASSLDSAGEQFFGPGTRLTVL.

This chain uses TRBV5-1 with TRBJ2-6; D is undetermined. V lost 3 bases, J lost 0 bases, and 4 bases lay in between. The CDR3 contains 14 residues. Germline loops: CDR1 SGHRS, CDR2 YFSETQ. Written as DNA, the CDR3 is TGCGCCAGCAGCTCTATCTCTGGGGCCAACGTCCTGACTTTC. This gives the protein CASSSISGANVLTF.

The chain has TRBV7-2 and TRBJ1-3, with no clear D. Germline CDR1 reads SGHTA; CDR2 reads FQGNSA. The CDR3 spans 16 residues. With 0 bases removed from V and 1 base from J, the gap between germline ends came to 10 bases. CDR3 amino acids: CASSLALPGSGNTIYF. DNA for the CDR3: TGTGCCAGCAGCTTAGCACTCCCGGGGTCTGGAAACACCATATATTTT.

V is TRBV7-8 and J is TRBJ1-1, with D unresolved. The germline V gene encodes CDR1 SGHVS and CDR2 FQNEAQ. V shed 1 base and J shed 1 base, with 10 bases lying between them. The CDR3 contains 15 residues. CDR3 protein: CASSLGGAANTEAFF. The DNA for the CDR3 is TGTGCCAGCAGCTTAGGAGGAGCGGCGAACACTGAAGCTTTCTTT.

This clone was counted a single time. CDR3 sequence reads: CASSPRTGEEKLFF. In nucleotides, the CDR3 is TGTGCCAGCAGCCCTCGGACAGGGGAAGAAAAACTGTTTTTT. This chain uses TRBV7-9 with TRBJ1-4, with 9 bases that match TRBD1. Trimming at V came to 5 bases and at J to 8 bases, leaving 6 bases not matched to a gene. CDR3 length equals 14 residues. Looked up from germline, CDR1 is SEHNR and CDR2 is FQNEAQ (reference sequence).

The chain has TRBV28 and TRBJ1-2; D gene unclear. This CDR3 has 14 residues. V gave up 1 base and J gave up 4 bases, with 10 bases separating them. Germline V gives CDR1 MDHEN, CDR2 SYDVKM. CDR3 nucleotides: TGTGCCAGCAGTTTATTTGGAGTGCTCTATGGCTACACCTTC. This encodes CASSLFGVLYGYTF.

With regard to this clone: At one end, the junction sequence differs from germline, possibly due to a read error. The rearrangement uses TRBV19 and TRBJ2-7; D perhaps matches TRBD2 (5 bases). Germline V gene data show CDR1 as LNHDA and CDR2 as SQIVND (reference sequence). CDR3 length: 12 residues. CDR3 coding DNA: TGTGCCAGTAGTCCTAGCCCCCCCGTAATCGTCTTC. Protein: CASSPSPPVIVF.

V usage is TRBV18 and J usage is TRBJ2-3; D unclear. This CDR3 comprises 15 residues. Trimming left V 5 bases short and J 1 base short, with 13 bases between. Germline loops: CDR1 KGHSH, CDR2 LQKENI. Here the CDR3 DNA reads TGTGCCAGCTCAATGGCGCTAAGGGGCACAGATACGCAGTATTTT. As protein: CASSMALRGTDTQYF. Complete variable domain (other parts from reference TRBV18 and TRBJ2-3): NAGVMQNPRHLVRRRGQEARLRCSPMKGHSHVYWYRQLPEEGLKFMVYLQKENIIDESGMPKERFSAEFPKEGPSILRIQQVVRGDSAAYFCASSMALRGTDTQYFGPGTRLTVL.

The chain is built from TRBV11-3 and TRBJ2-5, with 9 bases identical to TRBD2. Losses at the gene ends were 5 bases for V and 1 base for J; bases not matched to a gene: 5. CDR3 length equals 15 residues. From germline, CDR1 is SGHNT and CDR2 YENEEA. The DNA of the CDR3 is TGTGCCAGCAGCGCCGGGACTAGCTTCCAAGAGACCCAGTACTTC. It codes for CASSAGTSFQETQYF.

CDR3: CASSPGTGTTNEKLFF. Here the CDR3 DNA reads TGTGCCAGCAGTCCTGGGACAGGGACAACTAATGAAAAACTGTTTTTT. The chain couples TRBV28 to TRBJ1-4, with 9 bases aligning to TRBD1. V gave up 5 bases and J gave up 0 bases; unmatched junction bases: 4. This CDR3 is 16 amino acids long. Per germline, CDR1 MDHEN and CDR2 SYDVKM. Complete variable domain (other parts from reference TRBV28 and TRBJ1-4): DVKVTQSSRYLVKRTGEKVFLECVQDMDHENMFWYRQDPGLGLRLIYFSYDVKMKEKGDIPEGYSVSREKKERFSLILESASTNQTSMYLCASSPGTGTTNEKLFFGSGTQLSVL.

The rearrangement uses TRBV2 and TRBJ2-3; TRBD1 aligns across 8 bases. J was trimmed by 4 bases and V by 6 bases; bases with no gene match: 9. The CDR3 is made up of 15 amino acids. Germline V CDR1 and CDR2: SNHLY, FYNNEI. The CDR3 reads CASRKQGVGADTQYF. The CDR3 region has the DNA TGTGCCAGCAGGAAACAGGGGGTCGGTGCAGATACGCAGTATTTT.

The chain recombines TRBV2 with TRBJ2-7; TRBD2 is a possible D gene (5 bases). The CDR3 has 13 residues. Trimming left V 7 bases short and J 3 bases short, with 13 bases between. Germline values: CDR1 SNHLY, CDR2 FYNNEI. CDR3 bases: TGTGCCAGCACGGGGTCTGCAGGCTACGAGCAGTACTTC. Protein product: CASTGSAGYEQYF.

The chain carries TRBV5-1 and TRBJ2-3; D unresolved. V dropped 0 bases and J dropped 0 bases, with 8 bases sitting between them. Germline V gene sequence: CDR1 SGHRS, CDR2 YFSETQ. This CDR3 has 15 amino acids. The CDR3 loop reads CASSLDFRSTDTQYF. In nucleotides, the CDR3 is TGCGCCAGCAGCTTGGATTTTAGAAGCACAGATACGCAGTATTTT.

V and J are TRBV2 and TRBJ2-7; 10 positions match TRBD1. Germline assignment: CDR1 SNHLY and CDR2 FYNNEI. V lost 5 bases and J lost 5; bases outside the gene matches: 9. The CDR3 extends over 15 amino acids. The CDR3 protein is CASSFMGQGPHEQYF. The CDR3 DNA reads as TGTGCCAGCAGTTTTATGGGACAGGGGCCCCACGAGCAGTACTTC.

The chain links TRBV19 to TRBJ1-2; TRBD1 aligns across 7 bases. The CDR3 runs to 13 residues. Unmatched junction bases numbered 4, after V lost 6 bases and J lost 3 bases. Germline V gene lookup returns CDR1 LNHDA and CDR2 SQIVND (reference sequence). This CDR3 reads CASRRGLDYGYTF. The CDR3 DNA reads as TGTGCCAGTAGGAGGGGGCTGGACTATGGCTACACCTTC.